This record looks at one TCR beta chain sequence and its context. TCRdb's table, derived via immunoSEQ multiplex PCR, lists solely in-frame clones and lacks some. The sample holds about 47,000 clones; about 85% are singletons and the top ten take over 6%. The sample is drawn from a study of blood T cell repertoires in COVID-19. This CDR3 comprises 15 residues. V lost 11 bases and J 4 bases, leaving 21 bases between the germline ends. Germline CDR1 reads MNHEY; CDR2 reads SVGAGI. The sequenced sample was peripheral blood. The gene calls are TRBV6-5 and TRBJ2-1; weak D call: TRBD1 (6 bases). The TCR was taken from a man between 65 and 85 years old with active COVID-19. The CDR3 reads CAANTGTMMYNEQFF. CDR3 sequence (DNA): TGTGCCGCCAATACCGGGACAATGATGTACAATGAGCAGTTCTTC.